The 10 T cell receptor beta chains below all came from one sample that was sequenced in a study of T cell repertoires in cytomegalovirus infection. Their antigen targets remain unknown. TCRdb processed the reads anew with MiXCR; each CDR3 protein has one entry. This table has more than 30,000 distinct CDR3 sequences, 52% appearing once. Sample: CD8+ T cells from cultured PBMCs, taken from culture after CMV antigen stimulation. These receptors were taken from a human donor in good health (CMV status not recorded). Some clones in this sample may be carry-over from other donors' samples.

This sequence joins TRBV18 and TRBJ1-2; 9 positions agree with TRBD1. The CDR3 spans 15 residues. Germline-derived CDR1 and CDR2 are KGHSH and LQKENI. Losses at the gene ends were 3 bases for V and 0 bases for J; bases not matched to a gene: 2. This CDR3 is CASSPRDRANYGYTF. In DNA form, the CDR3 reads TGTGCCAGCTCACCCCGGGACAGGGCTAACTATGGCTACACCTTC.

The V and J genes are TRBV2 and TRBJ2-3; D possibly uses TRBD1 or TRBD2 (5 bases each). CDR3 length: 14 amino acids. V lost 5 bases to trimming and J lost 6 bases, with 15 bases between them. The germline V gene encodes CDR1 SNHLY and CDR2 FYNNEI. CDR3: CASSSLLAGDTQYF. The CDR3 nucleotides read TGTGCCAGCAGTTCCCTTCTAGCAGGGGATACGCAGTATTTT.

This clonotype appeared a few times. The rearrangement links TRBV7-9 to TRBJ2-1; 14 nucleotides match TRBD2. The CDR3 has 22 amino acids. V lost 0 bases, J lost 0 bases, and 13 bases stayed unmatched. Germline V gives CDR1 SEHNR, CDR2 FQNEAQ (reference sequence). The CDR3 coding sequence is TGTGCCAGCAGCTTAGCCCGGGGGGGAGGGACTAGCGGGAGACCCTCCTACAATGAGCAGTTCTTC. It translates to CASSLARGGGTSGRPSYNEQFF. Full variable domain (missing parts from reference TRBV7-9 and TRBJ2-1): DTGVSQNPRHKITKRGQNVTFRCDPISEHNRLYWYRQTLGQGPEFLTYFQNEAQLEKSRLLSDRFSAERPKGSFSTLEIQRTEQGDSAMYLCASSLARGGGTSGRPSYNEQFFGPGTRLTVL.

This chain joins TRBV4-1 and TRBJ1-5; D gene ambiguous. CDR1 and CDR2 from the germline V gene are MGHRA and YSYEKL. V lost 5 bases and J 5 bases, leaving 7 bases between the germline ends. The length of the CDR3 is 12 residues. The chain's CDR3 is CASSDRDQPQHF. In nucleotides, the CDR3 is TGCGCCAGCAGCGACCGCGATCAGCCCCAGCATTTT.

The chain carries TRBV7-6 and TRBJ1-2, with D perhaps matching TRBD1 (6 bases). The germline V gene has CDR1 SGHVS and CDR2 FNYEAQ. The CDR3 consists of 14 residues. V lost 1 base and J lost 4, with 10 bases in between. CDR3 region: CASSLGGTIYGYTF. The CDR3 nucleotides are TGTGCCAGCAGCTTAGGCGGGACAATCTATGGCTACACCTTC.

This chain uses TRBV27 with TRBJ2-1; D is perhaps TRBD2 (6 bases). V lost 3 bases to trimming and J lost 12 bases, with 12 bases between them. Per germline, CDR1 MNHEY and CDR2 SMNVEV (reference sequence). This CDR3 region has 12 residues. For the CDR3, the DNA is TGTGCCAGCAGTTTTAAGGGGAGGCGGCAGTTCTTC. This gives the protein CASSFKGRRQFF.

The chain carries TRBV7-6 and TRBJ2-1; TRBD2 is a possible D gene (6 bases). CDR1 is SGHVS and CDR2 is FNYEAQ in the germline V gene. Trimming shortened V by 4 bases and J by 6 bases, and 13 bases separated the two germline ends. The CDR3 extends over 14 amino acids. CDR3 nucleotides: TGTGCCAGCAGCTCCTCTGGAGGGAGCAATGAGCAGTTCTTC. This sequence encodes CASSSSGGSNEQFF.

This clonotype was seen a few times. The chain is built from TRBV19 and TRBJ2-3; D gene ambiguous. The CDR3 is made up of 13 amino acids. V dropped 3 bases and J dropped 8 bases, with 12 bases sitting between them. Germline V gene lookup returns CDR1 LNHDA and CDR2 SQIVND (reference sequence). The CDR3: CASSIITAPTQYF. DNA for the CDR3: TGTGCCAGTAGTATCATTACGGCGCCTACGCAGTATTTT.

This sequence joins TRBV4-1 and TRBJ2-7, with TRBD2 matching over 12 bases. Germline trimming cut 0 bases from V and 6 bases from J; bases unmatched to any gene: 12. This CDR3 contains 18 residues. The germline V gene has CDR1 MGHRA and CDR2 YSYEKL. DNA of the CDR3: TGCGCCAGCAGCCAAGATTGGGGTTTTGCTAGCGGGAGGGCCGAGCAGTACTTC. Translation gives CASSQDWGFASGRAEQYF.

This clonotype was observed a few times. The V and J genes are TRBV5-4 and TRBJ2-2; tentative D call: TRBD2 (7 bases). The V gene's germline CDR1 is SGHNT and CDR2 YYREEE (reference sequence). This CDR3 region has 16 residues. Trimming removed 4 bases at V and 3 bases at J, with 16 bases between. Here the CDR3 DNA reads TGTGCCAGCAGCCCTAGGGGGGGGGCCGACACCGGGGAGCTGTTTTTT. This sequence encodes CASSPRGGADTGELFF.